This T cell receptor (beta chain) was captured in a study of T cell responses to AZD1222 COVID-19 vaccine. The method was immunoSEQ multiplex PCR; TCRdb's version includes in-frame clones alone and lacks a portion of them. Of 90,000 to 120,000 clones listed, approximately 90% are singletons. With respect to this clone: Antigen unknown.

Study-level points and caveats: The study found vaccine-associated CD4 TCRs spanning spike, dominant at 160-218 and 743-854. Nearly half of spike-specific TCRs reportedly target variant regions that are unmutated in the B.1.351 and B.1.1.7 variants.

CDR1 and CDR2 (germline): LNHDA, SQIVND (reference sequence). The CDR3 has 14 residues. The V segment lost 4 bases and the J segment 2 bases; nucleotides outside the gene matches: 3. This receptor was obtained from an adult in good health. The sample consisted of peripheral blood, taken on day 0 of AZD1222 vaccination. The gene calls are TRBV19 and TRBJ2-7; 9 nucleotides match TRBD1. CDR3 amino acids: CASSSGQGPYEQYF. The CDR3 DNA is TGTGCCAGTAGTAGCGGACAGGGGCCCTACGAGCAGTACTTC.